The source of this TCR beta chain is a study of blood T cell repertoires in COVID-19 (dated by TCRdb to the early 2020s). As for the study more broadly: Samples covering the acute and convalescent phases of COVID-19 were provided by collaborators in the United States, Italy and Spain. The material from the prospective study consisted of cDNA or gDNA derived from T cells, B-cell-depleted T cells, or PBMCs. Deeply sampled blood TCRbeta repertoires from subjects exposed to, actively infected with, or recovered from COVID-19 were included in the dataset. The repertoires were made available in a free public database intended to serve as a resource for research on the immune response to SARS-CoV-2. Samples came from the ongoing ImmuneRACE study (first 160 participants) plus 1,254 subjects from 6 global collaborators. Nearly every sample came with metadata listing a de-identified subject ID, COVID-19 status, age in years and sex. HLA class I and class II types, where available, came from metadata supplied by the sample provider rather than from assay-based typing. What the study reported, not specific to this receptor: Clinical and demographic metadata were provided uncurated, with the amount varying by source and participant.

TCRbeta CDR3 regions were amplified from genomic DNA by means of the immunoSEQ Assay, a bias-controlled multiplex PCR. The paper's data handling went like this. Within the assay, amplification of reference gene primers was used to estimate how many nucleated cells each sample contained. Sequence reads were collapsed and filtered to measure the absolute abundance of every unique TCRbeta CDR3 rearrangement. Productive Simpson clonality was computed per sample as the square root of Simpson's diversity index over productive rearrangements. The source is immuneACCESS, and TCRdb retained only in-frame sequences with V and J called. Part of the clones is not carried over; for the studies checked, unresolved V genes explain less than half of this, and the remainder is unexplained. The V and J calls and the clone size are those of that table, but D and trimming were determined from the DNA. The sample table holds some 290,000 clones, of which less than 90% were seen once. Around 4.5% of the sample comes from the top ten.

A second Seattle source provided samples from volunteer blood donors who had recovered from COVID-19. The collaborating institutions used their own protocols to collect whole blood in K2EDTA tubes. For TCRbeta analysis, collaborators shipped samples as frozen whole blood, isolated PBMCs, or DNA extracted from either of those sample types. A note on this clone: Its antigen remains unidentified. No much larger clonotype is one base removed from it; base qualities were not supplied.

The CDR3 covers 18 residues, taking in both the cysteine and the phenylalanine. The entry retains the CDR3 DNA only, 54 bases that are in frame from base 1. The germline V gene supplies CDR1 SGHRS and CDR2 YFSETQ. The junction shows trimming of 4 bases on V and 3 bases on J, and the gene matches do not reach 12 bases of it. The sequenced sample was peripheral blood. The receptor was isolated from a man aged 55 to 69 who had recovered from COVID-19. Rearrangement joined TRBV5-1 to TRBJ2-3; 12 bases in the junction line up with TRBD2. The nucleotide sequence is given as TGCGCCAGCAGCCCCCCGGCTAGCGGGGGGGCCGGAACAGATACGCAGTATTTT. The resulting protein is CASSPPASGGAGTDTQYF.